This T cell receptor beta chain was sequenced during a study of response to subunit inactivated influenza vaccine. Study-wide findings and caveats: The authors offered the suggestion that each seasonal influenza vaccination recruits few new T cells.

TCRdb redid the calling of the RT-PCR reads with MiXCR, one entry per CDR3 protein. The repertoire holds 450,000 to 600,000 distinct CDR3 sequences, 7.6% seen once, with around 13% in the top ten. In this sample, this clonotype turned up a few times. Its antigen is still unknown. This CDR3 comprises 14 residues. Germline CDR1 LNHNV, CDR2 YYDKDF (reference sequence). V shed 4 bases and J 7 bases; nucleotides not matched to a gene: 6. The chain joins TRBV15 to TRBJ2-2, with 7 bases that match TRBD1. The sequence was obtained from a man in his fifties or sixties who received an inactivated influenza vaccine. The material sequenced was PBMCs from blood, taken around 25 months after vaccination. For the CDR3, the DNA is TGTGCCACCAGCAAAGACAGGGTGATCGGGGAGCTGTTTTTT. This encodes CATSKDRVIGELFF.